Listed here is a single T cell receptor (beta chain). The data were obtained in a study of blood T cell repertoires in COVID-19. The CDR3 sequence is 14 residues long. Germline V lookup: CDR1 MNHNY, CDR2 SVGAGI (reference sequence). V gave up 6 bases and J gave up 4 bases, with 13 bases separating them. Measured with immunoSEQ multiplex PCR; TCRdb has only the in-frame clones, and not every one. The sample includes around 190,000 clones, 75% to 85% of them seen just once. Sequenced material: PBMCs or T cells enriched from blood (not recorded which). V and J are TRBV6-6 and TRBJ1-5; D possibly corresponds to TRBD1 (5 bases). This sequence was found in a middle-aged man who had recovered from COVID-19. CDR3 in amino acids: CASSAGFSNQPQHF. The CDR3 DNA is TGTGCCAGCAGCGCAGGGTTCTCAAATCAGCCCCAGCATTTT.